This T cell receptor (beta chain) was recovered during a study of PD-L1 blockade in urothelial cancer. This table comes from immunoSEQ multiplex PCR, and its TCRdb copy is limited to in-frame clones, with some not included. The table has some 40,000 clones, over 65% seen once. The germline V gene has CDR1 KGHSH and CDR2 LQKENI. There are 13 residues in the CDR3. V lost 2 bases and J 6 bases, leaving 11 bases between the germline ends. This clone was seen a single time. The receptor comes from a man aged 55 to 70 with urothelial cancer. Material: PBMCs, obtained around atezolizumab (anti-PD-L1) treatment. The V call is TRBV18, the J call TRBJ2-7, with D possibly TRBD1 on 6 matching bases. Here the CDR3 DNA reads TGTGCCAGCTCACCAACGCAGGGGCGCGAGCAGTACTTC. This gives the protein CASSPTQGREQYF.